The 27 T cell receptor beta chains presented below share a single source sample, sequenced in a study of CD8 T cells in acute hepatitis C reinfection. The sample's time point: naive CD8 control sorted from an acute-time-point sample. Some clones are missing from TCRdb's copy, which holds only in-frame ones; the method was immunoSEQ multiplex PCR. In the table there are 30,000 to 40,000 clones, 80% to 90% of which are singletons. Material: naive CD8+ T cells from PBMCs. These receptors were collected from a man aged 25-45 years with chronic hepatitis C.

The CDR3 loop is CASSSKQGSTYEQYF. As DNA, the CDR3 is TGTGCCAGCAGCTCCAAACAGGGTTCAACCTACGAGCAGTACTTC. This rearrangement joins TRBV7-9 to TRBJ2-7; TRBD1 is a possible D gene (6 bases). V was clipped by 4 bases and J by 2 bases, with 15 bases between them. The CDR3 runs 15 residues. CDR1 and CDR2 from the germline V gene are SEHNR and FQNEAQ (reference sequence).

The chain couples TRBV30 to TRBJ1-1; D might be TRBD1 (6 bases). This CDR3 has 12 residues. The V gene's germline CDR1 is GTSNPN and CDR2 SVGIG (reference sequence). Deletions cut 3 bases from V and 4 bases from J, with 9 bases between. CDR3 region: CAWSIGGTEAFF. The CDR3 DNA is TGTGCCTGGAGCATAGGGGGCACTGAAGCTTTCTTT.

J is TRBJ2-7 and V is TRBV27; possible D gene TRBD2, 7 bases. CDR1 and CDR2 from the germline V gene are MNHEY and SMNVEV (reference sequence). This CDR3 has 15 residues. V lost 8 bases and J lost 0, with 17 bases in between. CDR3 amino acids: CASALRGGSSYEQYF. CDR3 sequence (DNA): TGTGCCAGCGCACTAAGGGGGGGTAGCTCCTACGAGCAGTACTTC.

The J gene is TRBJ2-5, the V gene TRBV10-1; 8 bases fit TRBD2. Per germline, CDR1 WNHNN and CDR2 SYGVQD (reference sequence). V trimming: 6 bases; J trimming: 4 bases; junction bases outside the gene matches: 7. The CDR3 extends over 14 amino acids. The CDR3 protein is CASRPGLGLETQYF. The CDR3 DNA follows: TGCGCCAGCAGGCCGGGACTAGGGTTAGAGACCCAGTACTTC.

This clone was seen once. This chain uses TRBV5-6 with TRBJ2-7, with 11 bases lining up with TRBD2. V lost 0 bases, J lost 6 bases, and 2 bases stayed unmatched. Per germline, CDR1 SGHDT and CDR2 YYEEEE. This CDR3 has 14 amino acids. The CDR3 here is CASSLALAGAEQYF. The CDR3 nucleotides read TGTGCCAGCAGCTTGGCACTAGCGGGAGCCGAGCAGTACTTC.

Here the CDR3 DNA reads TGTGCCAGCAGCTCCCTTAGGGCCGTACAGGGGAACGAGCAGTACTTC. This translates into CASSSLRAVQGNEQYF. V and J are TRBV7-9 and TRBJ2-7; 7 bases fit TRBD1. The length of the CDR3 is 16 residues. In germline, CDR1 is SEHNR, CDR2 FQNEAQ (reference sequence). V gave up 4 bases and J gave up 5 bases; unmatched junction bases: 14. Drawing the rest from reference TRBV7-9 and TRBJ2-7, the complete variable domain is DTGVSQNPRHKITKRGQNVTFRCDPISEHNRLYWYRQTLGQGPEFLTYFQNEAQLEKSRLLSDRFSAERPKGSFSTLEIQRTEQGDSAMYLCASSSLRAVQGNEQYFGPGTRLTVT.

The chain links TRBV2 to TRBJ2-7; 11 positions match TRBD2. Germline loops: CDR1 SNHLY, CDR2 FYNNEI. The CDR3 spans 13 residues. Losses at the gene ends were 11 bases for V and 2 bases for J; bases not matched to a gene: 5. The CDR3 region has the DNA TGTGCCGGGACTAGCGGTATTACCTACGAGCAGTACTTC. The encoded protein is CAGTSGITYEQYF.

The V and J genes are TRBV6-6 and TRBJ2-5, with 7 bases lining up with TRBD2. The end of the DNA aligns better with TRBJ2-7, so the J call may be wrong. This CDR3 contains 15 residues. Germline V CDR1 and CDR2: MNHNY, SVGAGI (reference sequence). The CDR3 reads CASSFPGGHTYEQYF. CDR3 nucleotide sequence: TGTGCCAGCAGTTTTCCGGGGGGTCACACCTACGAGCAGTACTTC.

The chain employs TRBV7-9 and TRBJ1-2; TRBD1 aligns across 7 bases. CDR3 size: 15 residues. J was trimmed by 6 bases and V by 1 base; bases with no gene match: 8. Per the germline V gene, CDR1 is SEHNR and CDR2 is FQNEAQ (reference sequence). CDR3 in DNA: TGTGCCAGCAGCTTAGTTCCGCAGGGGGTTGATGGCTACACCTTC. Its translation: CASSLVPQGVDGYTF. The full variable domain, its missing parts supplied by reference TRBV7-9 and TRBJ1-2, is DTGVSQNPRHKITKRGQNVTFRCDPISEHNRLYWYRQTLGQGPEFLTYFQNEAQLEKSRLLSDRFSAERPKGSFSTLEIQRTEQGDSAMYLCASSLVPQGVDGYTFGSGTRLTVV.

The genes are TRBV19 and TRBJ2-7, with D possibly TRBD2 on 6 matching bases. The ends were cut back, 3 bases at V and 4 bases at J, with 13 bases in the middle. Germline values: CDR1 LNHDA, CDR2 SQIVND (reference sequence). This CDR3 comprises 14 residues. The DNA for the CDR3 is TGTGCCAGTAGTATGGGCCTCGGGGGTTACGAGCAGTACTTC. Amino acids: CASSMGLGGYEQYF.

In this sample, this clone turned up a few times. This chain links TRBV5-1 with TRBJ1-6; 7 bases match TRBD1. The CDR3 is 15 amino acids. J was trimmed by 7 bases and V by 0 bases; bases with no gene match: 4. Looked up from germline, CDR1 is SGHRS and CDR2 is YFSETQ. The CDR3 DNA sequence: TGCGCCAGCAGCTTGGTGGGACAGCCGAATTCACCCCTCCACTTT. Its protein is CASSLVGQPNSPLHF.

This clone was observed a single time. The rearrangement joins TRBV5-1 to TRBJ2-3; 8 positions agree with TRBD1. V gave up 4 bases and J gave up 6 bases; unmatched junction bases: 10. Germline V CDR1 and CDR2: SGHRS, YFSETQ. The CDR3 is made up of 15 amino acids. This CDR3 is CASSIGQGGGDTQYF. The CDR3 DNA reads TGCGCCAGCAGCATAGGACAGGGAGGCGGCGATACGCAGTATTTT.

This clone appeared once. The chain employs TRBV7-9 and TRBJ2-2; tentatively, D is TRBD2 (5 bases). Trimming took 0 bases from V and 6 from J, leaving 11 bases between them. The length of the CDR3 is 15 residues. Germline lookup yields CDR1 SEHNR and CDR2 FQNEAQ (reference sequence). This CDR3 is CASSLARAAPGELFF. In nucleotides, the CDR3 is TGTGCCAGCAGCTTAGCGAGGGCGGCACCCGGGGAGCTGTTTTTT.

The chain carries TRBV2 and TRBJ1-2; 11 nucleotides match TRBD1. Germline V gives CDR1 SNHLY, CDR2 FYNNEI. This CDR3 comprises 13 residues. Trimming at V came to 7 bases and at J to 6 bases, leaving 4 bases not matched to a gene. CDR3 residues: CASTGQGADGYTF. CDR3 nucleotides: TGTGCCAGCACCGGACAGGGGGCAGATGGCTACACCTTC.

The chain employs TRBV4-2 and TRBJ1-5; D may be TRBD1 (6 bases). The CDR3 consists of 17 residues. CDR1 and CDR2 from the germline V gene are LGHNA and YNFKEQ. The germline V and J ends were trimmed by 1 base and 0 bases, with 13 bases remaining between them. Here the CDR3 DNA reads TGTGCCAGCAGCCAAGGGGGGGGGCTCTATAGCAATCAGCCCCAGCATTTT. This encodes CASSQGGGLYSNQPQHF.

This clone has only a few counts. The chain couples TRBV9 to TRBJ2-2; D unresolved. The CDR3 length is 13 residues. V was clipped by 0 bases and J by 2 bases, with 2 bases between them. Germline V CDR1 and CDR2: SGDLS, YYNGEE. CDR3 nucleotides: TGTGCCAGCAGCGTAGGTAACACCGGGGAGCTGTTTTTT. Translating it yields CASSVGNTGELFF. The variable domain in full, with the rest retrieved from reference TRBV9 and TRBJ2-2, is DSGVTQTPKHLITATGQRVTLRCSPRSGDLSVYWYQQSLDQGLQFLIQYYNGEERAKGNILERFSAQQFPDLHSELNLSSLELGDSALYFCASSVGNTGELFFGEGSRLTVL.

V is TRBV7-9 and J is TRBJ1-2; perhaps TRBD1 as D (6 bases). V was pared by 5 bases and J by 6 bases, with 16 bases between. There are 14 residues in the CDR3. Germline lookup yields CDR1 SEHNR and CDR2 FQNEAQ (reference sequence). CDR3 region: CASSRGGLGHGYTF. The CDR3 DNA reads TGTGCCAGCAGCCGGGGGGGGCTGGGGCATGGCTACACCTTC. The full variable domain, completed using reference TRBV7-9 and TRBJ1-2, is DTGVSQNPRHKITKRGQNVTFRCDPISEHNRLYWYRQTLGQGPEFLTYFQNEAQLEKSRLLSDRFSAERPKGSFSTLEIQRTEQGDSAMYLCASSRGGLGHGYTFGSGTRLTVV.

V usage is TRBV10-3 and J usage is TRBJ2-5, with D possibly being TRBD1 or TRBD2 (6 bases each). Trimming left V 3 bases short and J 4 bases short, with 18 bases between. The germline V gene has CDR1 ENHRY and CDR2 SYGVKD. The CDR3 spans 16 residues. CDR3 residues: CAISDEGGLYIETQYF. CDR3 nucleotide sequence: TGTGCCATCAGTGATGAGGGGGGCCTCTACATAGAGACCCAGTACTTC.

This clone was seen just once. J is TRBJ2-3 and V is TRBV20-1; no clear D. This CDR3 has 11 amino acids. Trimming took off 3 bases at V and 6 bases at J, with 7 bases between the two ends. Germline CDR1 DFQATT, CDR2 SNEGSKA (reference sequence). CDR3: CSASLPDTQYF. The CDR3 region has the DNA TGCAGTGCTAGCTTGCCCGATACGCAGTATTTT.

This chain connects TRBV27 to TRBJ2-1, with D possibly matching TRBD1 (6 bases). Germline V gene lookup returns CDR1 MNHEY and CDR2 SMNVEV (reference sequence). Trimming removed 2 bases at V and 5 bases at J, with 10 bases between. The CDR3 spans 14 residues. In nucleotides, the CDR3 is TGTGCCAGCAGTTTAAGCAGGGGAAACAATGAGCAGTTCTTC. It specifies CASSLSRGNNEQFF.

V usage is TRBV5-6 and J usage is TRBJ2-5, with D possibly being TRBD1 or TRBD2 (5 bases each). In germline, CDR1 is SGHDT, CDR2 YYEEEE. This CDR3 is built from 14 residues. Between the trimmed V and J ends, which lost 10 bases and 2 bases, there was a span of 18 bases. The CDR3 region is CAGGDSLDQETQYF. CDR3 nucleotide sequence: TGTGCCGGGGGTGATTCACTAGATCAAGAGACCCAGTACTTC.

The chain is built from TRBV7-9 and TRBJ1-5; 8 nucleotides line up with TRBD1. There are 14 residues in the CDR3. After removal of 6 bases from V and 4 bases from J, the junction contained 5 bases not matched to a gene. Germline CDR1 reads SEHNR; CDR2 reads FQNEAQ (reference sequence). This CDR3 is CASRAGQENQPQHF. Here the CDR3 DNA reads TGTGCCAGCAGGGCGGGACAGGAAAATCAGCCCCAGCATTTT.

The J gene is TRBJ2-7, the V gene TRBV13; no firm D call. V lost 3 bases, J lost 0 bases, and 9 bases lay in between. The CDR3 covers 14 residues. Germline V gene data show CDR1 as PRHDT and CDR2 as FYEKMQ (reference sequence). The CDR3 region is CASSFASSSYEQYF. In DNA, the CDR3 is TGTGCCAGCAGCTTTGCGTCTAGCTCCTACGAGCAGTACTTC.

The J gene is TRBJ2-3, the V gene TRBV9; D is ambiguous. Deletions cut 0 bases from V and 5 bases from J, with 7 bases between. Germline-derived CDR1 and CDR2 are SGDLS and YYNGEE. The CDR3 spans 13 residues. The CDR3 spells CASSVVTGDTQYF. Written as DNA, the CDR3 is TGTGCCAGCAGCGTAGTCACTGGAGATACGCAGTATTTT.

This chain joins TRBV27 and TRBJ1-1; no clear D gene. The CDR3 spans 13 residues. Trimming stripped 2 bases from V and 2 bases from J, with 6 bases between. Germline V gene sequence: CDR1 MNHEY, CDR2 SMNVEV (reference sequence). This CDR3 is CASSLQDNTEAFF. CDR3 in DNA: TGTGCCAGCAGTTTACAGGACAACACTGAAGCTTTCTTT.

CDR3 residues: CASSQASGLATEAFF. The CDR3 DNA sequence: TGCGCCAGCAGCCAAGCCTCCGGGCTTGCAACTGAAGCTTTCTTT. The chain links TRBV4-1 to TRBJ1-1; D ambiguous. Per germline, CDR1 MGHRA and CDR2 YSYEKL. The germline V and J ends were trimmed by 1 base and 5 bases, with 14 bases remaining between them. The CDR3 extends over 15 amino acids.

The chain carries TRBV6-6 and TRBJ2-7; no reliable D call. V was clipped by 6 bases and J by 3 bases, with 3 bases between them. Germline-derived CDR1 and CDR2 are MNHNY and SVGAGI (reference sequence). The CDR3 has 10 residues. The CDR3 nucleotides are TGTGCCAGCAGAGGCTACGAGCAGTACTTC. It is translated as CASRGYEQYF.